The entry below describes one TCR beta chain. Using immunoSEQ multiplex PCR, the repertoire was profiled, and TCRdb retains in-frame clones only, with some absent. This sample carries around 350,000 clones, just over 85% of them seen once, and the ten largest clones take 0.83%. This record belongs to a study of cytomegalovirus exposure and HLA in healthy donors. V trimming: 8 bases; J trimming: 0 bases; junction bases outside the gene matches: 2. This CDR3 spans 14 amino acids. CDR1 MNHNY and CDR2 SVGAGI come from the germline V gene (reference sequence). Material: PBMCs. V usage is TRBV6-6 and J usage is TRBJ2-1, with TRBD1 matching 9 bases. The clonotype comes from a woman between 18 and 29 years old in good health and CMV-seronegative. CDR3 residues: CASGQGSSYNEQFF. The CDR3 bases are TGTGCCAGCGGACAGGGGAGCTCCTACAATGAGCAGTTCTTC.